This T cell receptor beta chain was sequenced during a study of a mutant IDH1 vaccine in newly diagnosed glioma. Looking at the study overall: Vaccine administration was initiated 4-6 weeks following radiotherapy alone, or with temozolomide cycles. Treated patients comprised approximately 62% males and around 38% females, mean age roughly 43 years. It was radiotherapy, temozolomide, or both that patients received previously, with most receiving both. Points from the study as a whole: Induction of immune responses by the vaccine occurred in approximately 92% of patients.

Described time point: week 35, safety follow-up. With topical imiquimod, each dose of the vaccine consisted of 300 ug of mutant IDH1 20-mer peptide. Repertoires were generated with immunoSEQ multiplex PCR, while TCRdb's copy carries only in-frame clones and drops some. The top ten clones hold around 4.1% of a sample with roughly 50,000 clones, around 84% of them seen once. Looked up from germline, CDR1 is MNHNS and CDR2 is SASEGT. The length of the CDR3 is 14 residues. V gave up 0 bases and J gave up 4 bases, with 10 bases separating them. As for this clone: Its antigen is as yet unknown.

This receptor was identified in a woman aged 18-29 years with glioma. Specimen: PBMCs, collected from a glioma patient whose treatment included an IDH1 peptide vaccine. The chain employs TRBV6-1 and TRBJ2-7; D is unclear. CDR3 sequence: CASSEAQYRYEQYF. The CDR3 DNA sequence: TGTGCCAGCAGTGAAGCGCAATACCGGTACGAGCAGTACTTC.